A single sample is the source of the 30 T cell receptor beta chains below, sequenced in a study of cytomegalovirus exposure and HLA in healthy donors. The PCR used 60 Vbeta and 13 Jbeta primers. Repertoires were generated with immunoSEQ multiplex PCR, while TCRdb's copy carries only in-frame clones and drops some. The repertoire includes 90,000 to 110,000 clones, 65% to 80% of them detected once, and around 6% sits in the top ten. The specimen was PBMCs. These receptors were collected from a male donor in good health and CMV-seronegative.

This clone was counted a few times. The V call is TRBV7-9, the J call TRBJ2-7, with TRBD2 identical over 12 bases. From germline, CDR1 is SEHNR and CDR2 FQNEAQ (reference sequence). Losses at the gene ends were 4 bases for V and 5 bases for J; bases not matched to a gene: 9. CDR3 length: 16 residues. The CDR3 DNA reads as TGTGCCAGCAGCTCGCTGACTAGCGGGAGAACCCACGAGCAGTACTTC. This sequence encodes CASSSLTSGRTHEQYF.

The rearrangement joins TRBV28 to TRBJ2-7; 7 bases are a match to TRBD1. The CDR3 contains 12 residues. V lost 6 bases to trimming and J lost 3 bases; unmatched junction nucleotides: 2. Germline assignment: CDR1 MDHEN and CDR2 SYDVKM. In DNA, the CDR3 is TGTGCCAGCAGACGACAGGGCTACGAGCAGTACTTC. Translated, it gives CASRRQGYEQYF.

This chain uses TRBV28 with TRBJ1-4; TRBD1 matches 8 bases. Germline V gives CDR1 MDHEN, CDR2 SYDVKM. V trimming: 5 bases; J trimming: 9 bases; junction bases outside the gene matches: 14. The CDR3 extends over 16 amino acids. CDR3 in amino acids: CASSKSRETGVQKLFF. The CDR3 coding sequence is TGTGCCAGCAGTAAATCCCGGGAGACAGGGGTTCAAAAACTGTTTTTT.

This CDR3 reads CASSLTGQHYNEQFF. The CDR3 region has the DNA TGTGCCAGCAGCTTAACCGGACAGCACTACAATGAGCAGTTCTTC. V and J are TRBV11-3 and TRBJ2-1; TRBD1 is a possible D gene (6 bases). V lost 2 bases to trimming and J lost 3 bases, with 11 bases between them. CDR1 and CDR2 from the germline V gene are SGHNT and YENEEA. The CDR3 consists of 15 residues.

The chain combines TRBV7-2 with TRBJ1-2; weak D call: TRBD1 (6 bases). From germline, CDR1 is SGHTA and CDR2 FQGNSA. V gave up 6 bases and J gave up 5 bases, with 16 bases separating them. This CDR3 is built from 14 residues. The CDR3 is CASSKTGPWYGYTF. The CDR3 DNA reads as TGTGCCAGCAGTAAAACAGGGCCTTGGTATGGCTACACCTTC.

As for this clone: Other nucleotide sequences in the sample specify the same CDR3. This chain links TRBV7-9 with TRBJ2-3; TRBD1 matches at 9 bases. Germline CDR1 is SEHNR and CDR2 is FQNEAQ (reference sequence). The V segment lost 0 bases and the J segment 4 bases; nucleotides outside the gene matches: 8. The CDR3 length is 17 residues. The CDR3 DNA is TGTGCCAGCAGCTTAGCGCTAGGGGACAGGGTATCAGATACGCAGTATTTT. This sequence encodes CASSLALGDRVSDTQYF.

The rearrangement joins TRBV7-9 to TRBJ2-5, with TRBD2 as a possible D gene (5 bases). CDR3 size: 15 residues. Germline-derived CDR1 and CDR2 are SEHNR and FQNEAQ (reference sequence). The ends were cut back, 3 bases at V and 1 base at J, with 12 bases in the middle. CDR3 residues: CASSFIGDIQETQYF. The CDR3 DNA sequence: TGTGCCAGCAGCTTTATCGGGGATATCCAAGAGACCCAGTACTTC.

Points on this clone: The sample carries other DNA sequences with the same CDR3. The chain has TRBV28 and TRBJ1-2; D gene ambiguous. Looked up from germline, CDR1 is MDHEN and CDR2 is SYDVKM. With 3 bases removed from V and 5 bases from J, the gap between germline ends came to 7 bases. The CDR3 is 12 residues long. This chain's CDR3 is CASSLRGYGYTF. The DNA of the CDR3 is TGTGCCAGCAGTTTGAGAGGTTATGGCTACACCTTC.

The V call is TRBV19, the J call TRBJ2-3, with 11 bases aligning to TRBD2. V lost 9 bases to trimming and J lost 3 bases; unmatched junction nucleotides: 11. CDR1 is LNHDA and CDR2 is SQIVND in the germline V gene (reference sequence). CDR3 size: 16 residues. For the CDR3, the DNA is TGTGCCAGCCGTAGCGGGAGGGGAGGGGAGACAGATACGCAGTATTTT. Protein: CASRSGRGGETDTQYF.

In DNA, the CDR3 is TGTGCCAGCAGTCGACAGGGGGAGACCTACGAGCAGTACTTC. Encoded protein: CASSRQGETYEQYF. The rearrangement uses TRBV16 and TRBJ2-7, with TRBD1 matching over 9 bases. Trimming took 6 bases from V and 2 from J; bases not matched to a gene: 5. The CDR3 length is 14 residues. Germline V lookup: CDR1 KGHSY, CDR2 FQNENV. Full variable domain (outside the CDR3, taken from reference TRBV16 and TRBJ2-7): GEEVAQTPKHLVRGEGQKAKLYCAPIKGHSYVFWYQQVLKNEFKFLISFQNENVFDETGMPKERFSAKCLPNSPCSLEIQATKLEDSAVYFCASSRQGETYEQYFGPGTRLTVT.

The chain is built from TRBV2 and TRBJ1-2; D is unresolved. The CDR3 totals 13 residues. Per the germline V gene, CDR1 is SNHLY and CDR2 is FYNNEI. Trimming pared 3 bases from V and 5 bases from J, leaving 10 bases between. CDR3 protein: CASSDQASYGYTF. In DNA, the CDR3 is TGTGCCAGCAGTGACCAGGCCAGTTATGGCTACACCTTC.

The CDR3 coding sequence is TGTGCCACCGCGGGATTGGGAGAGCAGTACTTC. It yields the protein CATAGLGEQYF. The rearrangement uses TRBV15 and TRBJ2-7, with a possible D match to TRBD2 (6 bases). CDR1 LNHNV and CDR2 YYDKDF come from the germline V gene (reference sequence). The CDR3 runs to 11 residues. Trimming removed 8 bases at V and 7 bases at J, with 12 bases between.

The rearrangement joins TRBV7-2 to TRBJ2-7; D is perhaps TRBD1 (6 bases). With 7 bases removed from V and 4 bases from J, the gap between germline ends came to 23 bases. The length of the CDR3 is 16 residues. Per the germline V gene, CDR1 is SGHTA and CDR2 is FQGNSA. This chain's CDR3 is CASNPVNRRGAYEQYF. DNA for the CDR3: TGTGCCAGCAACCCAGTAAACCGCAGGGGTGCATACGAGCAGTACTTC.

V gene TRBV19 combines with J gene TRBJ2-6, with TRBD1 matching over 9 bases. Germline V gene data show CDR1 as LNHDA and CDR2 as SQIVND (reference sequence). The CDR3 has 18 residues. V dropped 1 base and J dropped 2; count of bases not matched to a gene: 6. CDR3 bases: TGTGCCAGTAGTATAGTAGGGACAGGGAGTCCTGGGGCCAACGTCCTGACTTTC. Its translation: CASSIVGTGSPGANVLTF.

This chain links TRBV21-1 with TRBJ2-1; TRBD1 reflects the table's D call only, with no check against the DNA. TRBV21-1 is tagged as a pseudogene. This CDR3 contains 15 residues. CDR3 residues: CASTWGQGYYNEQFF. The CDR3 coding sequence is TGTGCCAGCACGTGGGGACAGGGATATTACAATGAGCAGTTCTTC.

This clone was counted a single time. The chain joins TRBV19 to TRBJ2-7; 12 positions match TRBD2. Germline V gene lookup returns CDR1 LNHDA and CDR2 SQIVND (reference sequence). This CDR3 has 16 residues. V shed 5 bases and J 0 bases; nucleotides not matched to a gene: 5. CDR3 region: CASSSGLAGRSYEQYF. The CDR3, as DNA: TGTGCCAGTAGTTCGGGACTAGCGGGCCGCTCCTACGAGCAGTACTTC.

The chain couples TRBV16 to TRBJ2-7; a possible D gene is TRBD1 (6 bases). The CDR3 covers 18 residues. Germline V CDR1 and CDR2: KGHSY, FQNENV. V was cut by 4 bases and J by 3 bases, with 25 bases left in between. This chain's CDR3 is CASSPHIPNEGVNYEQYF. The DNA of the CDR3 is TGTGCCAGCAGCCCACACATCCCAAATGAGGGGGTCAACTACGAGCAGTACTTC.

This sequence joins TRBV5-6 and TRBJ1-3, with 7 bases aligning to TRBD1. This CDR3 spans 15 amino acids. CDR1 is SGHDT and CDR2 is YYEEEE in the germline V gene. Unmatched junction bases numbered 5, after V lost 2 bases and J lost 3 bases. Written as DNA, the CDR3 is TGTGCCAGCAGCTTAATTTCAGGGGGTGGAAACACCATATATTTT. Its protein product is CASSLISGGGNTIYF. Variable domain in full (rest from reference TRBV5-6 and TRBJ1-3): DAGVTQSPTHLIKTRGQQVTLRCSPKSGHDTVSWYQQALGQGPQFIFQYYEEEERQRGNFPDRFSGHQFPNYSSELNVNALLLGDSALYLCASSLISGGGNTIYFGEGSWLTVV.

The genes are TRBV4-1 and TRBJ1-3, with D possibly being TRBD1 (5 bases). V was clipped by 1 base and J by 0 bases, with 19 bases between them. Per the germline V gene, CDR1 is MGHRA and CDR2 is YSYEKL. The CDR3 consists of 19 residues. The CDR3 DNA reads TGCGCCAGCAGCCAAGTCCTCCAAATTGACAGAACCTCTGGAAACACCATATATTTT. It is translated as CASSQVLQIDRTSGNTIYF.

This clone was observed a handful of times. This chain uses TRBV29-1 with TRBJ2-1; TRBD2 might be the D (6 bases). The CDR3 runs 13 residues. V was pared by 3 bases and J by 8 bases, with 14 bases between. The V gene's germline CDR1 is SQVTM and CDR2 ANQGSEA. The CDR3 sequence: CSVDGGDRHEQFF. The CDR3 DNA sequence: TGCAGCGTTGACGGAGGGGATCGGCATGAGCAGTTCTTC.

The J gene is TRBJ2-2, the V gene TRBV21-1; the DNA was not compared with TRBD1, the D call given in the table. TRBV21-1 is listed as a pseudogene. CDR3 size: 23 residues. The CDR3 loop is CASSDKMVGYRDRGSNRTGELFF. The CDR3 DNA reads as TGTGCCAGCAGCGACAAAATGGTAGGGTATCGGGACAGGGGAAGTAATAGAACCGGGGAGCTGTTTTTT.

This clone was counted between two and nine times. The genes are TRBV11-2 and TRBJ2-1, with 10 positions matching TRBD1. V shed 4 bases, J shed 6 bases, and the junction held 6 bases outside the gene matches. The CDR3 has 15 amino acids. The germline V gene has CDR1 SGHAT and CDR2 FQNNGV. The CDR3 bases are TGTGCCAGCAGCTGGCCGGGACAGGGGACCAATGAGCAGTTCTTC. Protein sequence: CASSWPGQGTNEQFF.

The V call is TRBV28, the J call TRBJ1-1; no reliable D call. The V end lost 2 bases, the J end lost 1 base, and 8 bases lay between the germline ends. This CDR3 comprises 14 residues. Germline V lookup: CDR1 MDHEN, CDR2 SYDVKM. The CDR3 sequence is CASSLGRGNTEAFF. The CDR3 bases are TGTGCCAGCAGTTTAGGGCGGGGGAACACTGAAGCTTTCTTT.

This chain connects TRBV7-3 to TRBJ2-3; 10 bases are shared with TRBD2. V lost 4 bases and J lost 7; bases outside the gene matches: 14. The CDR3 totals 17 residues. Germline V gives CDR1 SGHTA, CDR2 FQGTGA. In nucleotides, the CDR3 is TGTGCCAGCAGCTCTCCTTCTGAGCGGGAGGGCCCCAATACGCAGTATTTT. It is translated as CASSSPSEREGPNTQYF. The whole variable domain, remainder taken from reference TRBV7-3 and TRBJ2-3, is GAGVSQTPSNKVTEKGKYVELRCDPISGHTALYWYRQSLGQGPEFLIYFQGTGAADDSGLPNDRFFAVRPEGSVSTLKIQRTERGDSAVYLCASSSPSEREGPNTQYFGPGTRLTVL.

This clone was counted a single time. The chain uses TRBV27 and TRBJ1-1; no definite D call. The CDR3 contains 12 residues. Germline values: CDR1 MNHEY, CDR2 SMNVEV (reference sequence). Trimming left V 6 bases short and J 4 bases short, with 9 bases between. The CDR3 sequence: CASRSEGTEAFF. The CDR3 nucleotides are TGTGCCAGCAGGTCAGAGGGCACTGAAGCTTTCTTT.

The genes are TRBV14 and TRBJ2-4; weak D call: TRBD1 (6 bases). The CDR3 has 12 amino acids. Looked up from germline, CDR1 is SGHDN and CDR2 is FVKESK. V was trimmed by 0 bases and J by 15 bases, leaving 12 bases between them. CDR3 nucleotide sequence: TGTGCCAGCAGCCAAGACCCGGGACATAGGTACTTC. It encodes CASSQDPGHRYF.

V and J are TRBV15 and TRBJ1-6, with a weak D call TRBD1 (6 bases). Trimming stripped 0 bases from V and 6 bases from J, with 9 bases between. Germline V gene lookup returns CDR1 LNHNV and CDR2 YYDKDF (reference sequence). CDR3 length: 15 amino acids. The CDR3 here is CATSRDKGGNSPLHF. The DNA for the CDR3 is TGTGCCACCAGCAGAGATAAAGGGGGTAATTCACCCCTCCACTTT.

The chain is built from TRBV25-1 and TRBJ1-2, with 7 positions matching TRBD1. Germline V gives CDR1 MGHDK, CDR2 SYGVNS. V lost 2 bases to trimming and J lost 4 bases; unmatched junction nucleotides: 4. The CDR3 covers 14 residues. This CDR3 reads CASSELTGLYGYTF. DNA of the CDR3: TGTGCCAGCAGTGAACTGACAGGGCTCTATGGCTACACCTTC.

The CDR3 nucleotides are TGTGCCAGCAGCCTCTCTCCCGGGGCCAACGTCCTGACTTTC. Its translation is CASSLSPGANVLTF. The rearrangement joins TRBV7-2 to TRBJ2-6; no reliable D call. From germline, CDR1 is SGHTA and CDR2 FQGNSA. CDR3 length equals 14 residues. Trimming took off 5 bases at V and 4 bases at J, with 9 bases between the two ends.

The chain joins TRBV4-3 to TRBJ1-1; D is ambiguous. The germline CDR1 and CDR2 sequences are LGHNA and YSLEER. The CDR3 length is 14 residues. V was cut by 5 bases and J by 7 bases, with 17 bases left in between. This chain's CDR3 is CASSSSGTGHEAFF. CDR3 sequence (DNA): TGCGCCAGCAGCTCTTCTGGTACCGGTCATGAAGCTTTCTTT.